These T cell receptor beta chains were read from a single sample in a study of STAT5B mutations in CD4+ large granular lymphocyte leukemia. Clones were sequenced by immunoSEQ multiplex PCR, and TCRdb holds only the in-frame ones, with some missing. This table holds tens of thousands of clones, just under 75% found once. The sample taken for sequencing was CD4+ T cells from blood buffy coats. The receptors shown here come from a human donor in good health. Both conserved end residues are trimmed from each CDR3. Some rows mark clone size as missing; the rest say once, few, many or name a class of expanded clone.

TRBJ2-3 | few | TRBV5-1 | ASSPLFTDTQY
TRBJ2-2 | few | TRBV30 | AMTGVTGELF
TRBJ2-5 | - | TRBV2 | ASSSRTGQETQY
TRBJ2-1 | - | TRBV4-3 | ASSRERTYNEQF
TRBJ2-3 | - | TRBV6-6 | ASSYDERGGTDTQY
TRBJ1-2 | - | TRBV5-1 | ASSPESNYGYT
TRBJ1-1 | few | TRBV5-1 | ASSLAGAMNTEAF
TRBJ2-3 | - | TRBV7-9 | ASSEQGDTQY
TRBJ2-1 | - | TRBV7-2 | ASSVLTSGSPYEQF
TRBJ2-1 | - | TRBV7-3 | ASSLNWADEQF
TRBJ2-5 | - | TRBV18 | ASSPGQQETQY
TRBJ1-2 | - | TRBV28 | ASSLLVAQGDPNYGYT
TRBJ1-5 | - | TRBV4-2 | ASSQGWDLGQGVRNQPQH
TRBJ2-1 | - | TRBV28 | ASSPPSAGGLGEQF
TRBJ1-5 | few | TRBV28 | GIPQPQH
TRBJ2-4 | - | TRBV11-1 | ASSLQAAAKNIQY
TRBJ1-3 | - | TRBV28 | ASSFEDGRSGNTIY
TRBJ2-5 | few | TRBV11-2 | ASSEGRETQY
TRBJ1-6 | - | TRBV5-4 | ASNPDSVNNSPLH
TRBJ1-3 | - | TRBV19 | ASSESSGNTIY
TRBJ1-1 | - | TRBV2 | ASSEWREIEAF
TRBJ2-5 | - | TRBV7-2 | ASTPGGGYQETQY
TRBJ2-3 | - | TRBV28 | ASRAHRSTDTQY
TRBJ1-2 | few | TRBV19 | ASSIDRGVGGYT
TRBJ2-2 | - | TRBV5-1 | ASSSPFGGTGELF
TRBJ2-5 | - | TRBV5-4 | ASSNWTGRETQY
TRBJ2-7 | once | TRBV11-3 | ASSLIRAYEQY
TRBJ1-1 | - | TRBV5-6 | ASSFQGRRNTEAF
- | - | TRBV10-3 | AISESSDRNEQY
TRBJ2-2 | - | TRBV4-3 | ASSQEPQVNGELF
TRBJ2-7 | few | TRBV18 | ASSPGRDSGNEQY
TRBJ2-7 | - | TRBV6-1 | ASSEARVYEQY
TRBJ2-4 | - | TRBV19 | ASSIQAPRNIQY
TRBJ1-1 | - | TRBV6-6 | ASSFGQVNTEAF
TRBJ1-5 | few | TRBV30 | AWSVQRGQGTDQPQH
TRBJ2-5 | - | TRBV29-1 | SVEVVTSGETQY
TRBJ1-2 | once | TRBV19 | ASSSLGQGDYGYT
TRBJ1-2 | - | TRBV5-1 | ASSPGTGRNYGYT
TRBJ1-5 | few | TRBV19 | ASSMAGTGNRGNQPQH
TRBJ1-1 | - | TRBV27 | ASSLSGYRAGNTEAF
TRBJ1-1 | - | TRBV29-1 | SVGRDSERAF
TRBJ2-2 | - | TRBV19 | ASSMMVRNTGELF
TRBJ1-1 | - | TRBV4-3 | ASSQTDRFKTEAF
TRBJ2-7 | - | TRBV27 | ASSFVSGGEQY
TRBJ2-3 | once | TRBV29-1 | SVESGTPGTDTQY
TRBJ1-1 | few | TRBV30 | AWSRQGSTEAF
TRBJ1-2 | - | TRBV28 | ASFRNDRDPYGYT
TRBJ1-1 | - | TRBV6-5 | ASSYRTGETF
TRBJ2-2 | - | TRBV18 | ASTSRLAGVTGELF
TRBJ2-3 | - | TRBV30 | AWSPGDTQY
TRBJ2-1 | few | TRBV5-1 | ASSSWTVYNEQF
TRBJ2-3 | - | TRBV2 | ASSKDRGHADTQY
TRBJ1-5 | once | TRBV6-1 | ASSERQGINQPQH
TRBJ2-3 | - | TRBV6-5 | ASSYLGDTQY